Given below is one T cell receptor beta chain in context. Its antigen is still unknown. Assay used: immunoSEQ multiplex PCR; TCRdb lists only in-frame clones, some missing. The sample includes 3,600 or so clones, roughly 68% of them seen just once. This sample stems from a study of coeliac disease. Study observations and caveats: Lower clonality than controls marked TRB and TRG repertoires from active celiac intraepithelial and lamina propria samples. Largely private TRB repertoires meant most sequences were sample-unique.

Germline V gives CDR1 MRHNA, CDR2 SNTAGT. The CDR3 has 15 residues. V shed 2 bases and J shed 4 bases, with 13 bases lying between them. Each fraction contributed one roughly 500,000-cell aliquot for sequencing. The chain combines TRBV6-4 with TRBJ2-3; maybe TRBD2 (5 bases). This receptor was obtained from a woman aged 55-69 years with active celiac disease. Sequencing was done on a sample of intraepithelial lymphocytes from the gut. In nucleotides, the CDR3 is TGTGCCAGCAGTGACACCGGGGTTGGCCCAGATACGCAGTATTTT. Protein product: CASSDTGVGPDTQYF.